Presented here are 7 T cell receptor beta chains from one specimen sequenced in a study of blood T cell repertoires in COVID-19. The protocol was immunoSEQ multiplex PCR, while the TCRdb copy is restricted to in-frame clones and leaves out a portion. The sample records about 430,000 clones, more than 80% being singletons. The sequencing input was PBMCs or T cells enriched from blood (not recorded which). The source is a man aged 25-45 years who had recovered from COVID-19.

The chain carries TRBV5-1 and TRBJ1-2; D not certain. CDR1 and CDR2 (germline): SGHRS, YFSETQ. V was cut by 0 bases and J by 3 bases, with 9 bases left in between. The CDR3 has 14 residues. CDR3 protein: CASSLVWGDYGYTF. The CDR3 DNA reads TGCGCCAGCAGCTTGGTATGGGGAGACTATGGCTACACCTTC.

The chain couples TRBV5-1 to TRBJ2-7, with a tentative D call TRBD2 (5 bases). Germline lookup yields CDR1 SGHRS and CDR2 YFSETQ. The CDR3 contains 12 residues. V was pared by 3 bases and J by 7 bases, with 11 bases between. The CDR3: CASSSTNGEQYF. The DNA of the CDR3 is TGCGCCAGCAGCTCGACTAATGGGGAGCAGTACTTC.

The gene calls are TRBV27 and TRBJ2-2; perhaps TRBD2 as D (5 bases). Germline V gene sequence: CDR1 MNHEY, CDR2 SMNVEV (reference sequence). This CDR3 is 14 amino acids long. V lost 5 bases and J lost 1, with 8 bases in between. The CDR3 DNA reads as TGTGCCAGCAGTACGGCGGGGAACACCGGGGAGCTGTTTTTT. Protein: CASSTAGNTGELFF.

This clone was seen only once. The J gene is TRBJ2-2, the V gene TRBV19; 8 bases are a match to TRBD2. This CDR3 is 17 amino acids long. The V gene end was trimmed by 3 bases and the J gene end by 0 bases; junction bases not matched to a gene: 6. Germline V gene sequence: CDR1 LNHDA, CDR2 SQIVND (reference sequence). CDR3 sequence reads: CASSIIVTSANTGELFF. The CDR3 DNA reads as TGTGCCAGTAGTATTATCGTGACTAGCGCGAACACCGGGGAGCTGTTTTTT.

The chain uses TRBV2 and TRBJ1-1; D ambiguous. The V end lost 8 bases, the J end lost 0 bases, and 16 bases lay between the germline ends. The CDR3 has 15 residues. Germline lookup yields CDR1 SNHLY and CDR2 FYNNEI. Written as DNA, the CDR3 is TGTGCCAGCCCTATCCGGGGAAAATTGAACACTGAAGCTTTCTTT. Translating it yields CASPIRGKLNTEAFF.

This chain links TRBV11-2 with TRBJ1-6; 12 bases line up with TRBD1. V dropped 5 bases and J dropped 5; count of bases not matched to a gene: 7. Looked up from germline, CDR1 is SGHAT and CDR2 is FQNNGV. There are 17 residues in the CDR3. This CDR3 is CASSLRGQGADNSPLHF. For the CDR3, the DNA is TGTGCCAGCAGCCTCCGGGGACAGGGGGCAGATAATTCACCCCTCCACTTT.

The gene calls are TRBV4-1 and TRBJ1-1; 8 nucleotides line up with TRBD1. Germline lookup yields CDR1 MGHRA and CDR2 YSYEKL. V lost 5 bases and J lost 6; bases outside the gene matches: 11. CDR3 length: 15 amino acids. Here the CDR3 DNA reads TGCGCCAGCAGCACCCGGACAGGGTCGACCGCTGAAGCTTTCTTT. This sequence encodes CASSTRTGSTAEAFF.